These T cell receptor beta chains were read from a single sample in a study of early T cells in non-severe SARS-CoV-2 infection. TCRdb redid the calling of the 5' RACE reads with MiXCR, one entry per CDR3 protein. This table holds some 80,000 distinct CDR3 sequences, roughly 12% found once. Sequencing was done on a sample of whole blood. These receptors were collected from an adult who was a healthcare worker with PCR-confirmed SARS-CoV-2 infection or an uninfected control (not recorded which). Each CDR3 is given with its conserved first and last residue. Clone size is not always given. Where it is, it says once, few, many or a class for expanded clones.

cdr3_aa: CASINPGGAHEQYF
clone_size: NA
v_call: TRBV28

cdr3_aa: CASSYDQYNEQFF
clone_size: few
v_call: TRBV6-5

cdr3_aa: CASSVAPQGASYEQYF
clone_size: NA
v_call: TRBV9

cdr3_aa: CASSPPLAGGSTDTQYF
clone_size: many
v_call: TRBV18

cdr3_aa: CASSFRAGDAGELFF
clone_size: few
v_call: TRBV12-3/TRBV12-4

cdr3_aa: CASSADSYNYGYTF
clone_size: few
v_call: TRBV5-5

cdr3_aa: CSAVEWAYEQYF
clone_size: NA
v_call: TRBV20-1

cdr3_aa: CSAGGQGVGEQYF
clone_size: NA
v_call: TRBV20-1

cdr3_aa: CASREGTSGSREQFF
clone_size: few
v_call: TRBV6-6

cdr3_aa: CASSPGRIKETQYF
clone_size: NA
v_call: TRBV5-6

cdr3_aa: CASSPVTFATGTPYEQYF
clone_size: NA
v_call: TRBV7-9

cdr3_aa: CASSLGGLAGGRSYNEQFF
clone_size: NA
v_call: TRBV11-2

cdr3_aa: CASSFHGSGTGGSRNIQYF
clone_size: many
v_call: TRBV12-3/TRBV12-4

cdr3_aa: CASSMGGYYGYTF
clone_size: NA
v_call: TRBV19

cdr3_aa: CASSLNREGQPQHF
clone_size: NA
v_call: TRBV7-2

cdr3_aa: CASSSSSGEQYF
clone_size: few
v_call: TRBV27

cdr3_aa: CASSQERQENYGYTF
clone_size: many
v_call: TRBV4-1

cdr3_aa: CSASRSGAQETQYF
clone_size: NA
v_call: TRBV20-1

cdr3_aa: CASSDGGSGRYEQYF
clone_size: NA
v_call: TRBV2

cdr3_aa: CATSRTSGADNEQFF
clone_size: few
v_call: TRBV28

cdr3_aa: CASRPGLAGEGQYF
clone_size: many
v_call: TRBV5-4

cdr3_aa: CSASSGRIYNEQFF
clone_size: few
v_call: TRBV20-1

cdr3_aa: CATSDSGYYEQFF
clone_size: NA
v_call: TRBV24-1

cdr3_aa: CAWNLGGTEAFF
clone_size: NA
v_call: TRBV30

cdr3_aa: CSVEGQRSTEAFF
clone_size: few
v_call: TRBV29-1

cdr3_aa: CASSSEGQGGYNEQFF
clone_size: many
v_call: TRBV7-8

cdr3_aa: CASTPLATQETQYF
clone_size: few
v_call: TRBV7-9

cdr3_aa: CASRGQLAEQYF
clone_size: few
v_call: TRBV6-5

cdr3_aa: CASSLGDFYEQYF
clone_size: NA
v_call: TRBV7-9

cdr3_aa: CASSLGVAGGIRETQYF
clone_size: few
v_call: TRBV6-5

cdr3_aa: CATSDLAGGYNEQFF
clone_size: few
v_call: TRBV24-1

cdr3_aa: CASSQARTPPEQYF
clone_size: once
v_call: TRBV3-1

cdr3_aa: CASNRQDPSYEQYF
clone_size: few
v_call: TRBV21-1

cdr3_aa: CASRLGEQYF
clone_size: NA
v_call: TRBV7-8

cdr3_aa: CASKGTSGSKAKNIQYF
clone_size: few
v_call: TRBV6-7

cdr3_aa: CASILPGMGGYTF
clone_size: many
v_call: TRBV2

cdr3_aa: CASSWDRVAQPQHF
clone_size: few
v_call: TRBV27